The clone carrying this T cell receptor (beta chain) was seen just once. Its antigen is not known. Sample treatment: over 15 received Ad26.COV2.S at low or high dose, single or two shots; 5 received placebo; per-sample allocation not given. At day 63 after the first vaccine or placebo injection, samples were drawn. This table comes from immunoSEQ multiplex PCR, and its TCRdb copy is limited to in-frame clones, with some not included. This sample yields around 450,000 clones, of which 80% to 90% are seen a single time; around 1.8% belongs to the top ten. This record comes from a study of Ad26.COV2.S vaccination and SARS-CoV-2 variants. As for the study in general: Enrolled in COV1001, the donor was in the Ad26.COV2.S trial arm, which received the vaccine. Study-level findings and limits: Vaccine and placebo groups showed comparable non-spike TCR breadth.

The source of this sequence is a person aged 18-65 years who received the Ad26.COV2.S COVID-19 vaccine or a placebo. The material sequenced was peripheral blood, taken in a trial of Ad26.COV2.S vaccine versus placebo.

This chain's CDR3 is CASSFRDRGQNSPLHF. Here the CDR3 DNA reads TGTGCCAGCAGTTTCCGGGACAGGGGGCAAAATTCACCCCTCCACTTT. V usage is TRBV11-2 and J usage is TRBJ1-6; 12 positions agree with TRBD1. The germline CDR1 and CDR2 sequences are SGHAT and FQNNGV. The junction had 7 bases not matched to a gene; V was cut back by 6 bases and J by 7 bases. This CDR3 is built from 16 residues.